This T cell receptor beta chain was sequenced for a study of cytomegalovirus exposure and HLA in healthy donors. Of note for this clone: No antigen is known for it.

This CDR3 is built from 15 residues. CDR1 is MNHNS, CDR2 SASEGT, per germline. V gave up 2 bases and J gave up 6 bases, with 11 bases separating them. Points from the study as a whole: Analyzed later, association rates of TCRs varied across HLA loci, with DRB1 most and HLA-C fewest. Altogether, 164 TCR beta chains were recorded as cytomegalovirus-associated. A later analysis linked a missense variant in DCLRE1C to the trimming of TCR beta V and J genes.

Amplification used 60 Vbeta primers and 13 Jbeta primers. Profiled with immunoSEQ multiplex PCR; TCRdb holds only in-frame clones, not every one. This sample's table has 150,000 or so clones. The sample consisted of PBMCs. The J gene is TRBJ1-6, the V gene TRBV6-1; possible D gene TRBD1, 6 bases. The TCR comes from a woman aged 45 to 65 in good health and CMV-seronegative. The CDR3 here is CASSEQGSRNSPLHF. In DNA form, the CDR3 reads TGTGCCAGCAGTGAACAGGGGTCCCGTAATTCACCCCTCCACTTT.